This is a list of T cell receptor beta chains from one sample in a study of T-cell memory formation after mild COVID-19. MiXCR, run by TCRdb on the 5' RACE reads, gives a single entry per CDR3 protein. The sample has about 350,000 distinct CDR3 sequences, roughly 13% seen once; the top ten hold about 24%. Sequenced: PBMCs or a T cell subset sorted from them (not recorded which). These receptors originate from a man aged 18 to 30 who had mild COVID-19 (a few samples of this study predate the infection). Cell type and time point are not known. The CDR3 runs from the conserved cysteine through the conserved F or W. The order of the fields is CDR3 protein, CDR3 DNA, V gene, clone size, J gene, D gene. A D gene is named only where the DNA matches it firmly. Rows give clone size only sometimes, using once, few, many, or a class for an expanded clone.

CDR3: CASSPDPSAKNIQYF
DNA: TGTGCCAGCAGCCCTGACCCCTCAGCCAAAAACATTCAGTACTTC
V: TRBV6-2/TRBV6-3
size: many
J: TRBJ2-4
D: NA

CDR3: CAIRSEGSPYNEQFF
DNA: TGTGCCATCAGGTCGGAGGGCTCCCCCTACAATGAGCAGTTCTTC
V: TRBV10-3
size: few
J: TRBJ2-1
D: NA

CDR3: CASSQDPYGYTF
DNA: TGCGCCAGCAGCCAAGACCCGTACGGCTACACCTTC
V: TRBV4-3
size: few
J: TRBJ1-2
D: NA

CDR3: CASSLAHNQPQHF
DNA: TGTGCCAGCAGCCTGGCACACAATCAGCCCCAGCATTTT
V: TRBV7-8
size: few
J: TRBJ1-5
D: NA

CDR3: CATGPRRNLWDRGSPYGYTF
DNA: TGTGCCACCGGCCCCCGTCGCAACCTATGGGACAGGGGATCCCCCTATGGCTACACCTTC
V: TRBV24-1
size: many
J: TRBJ1-2
D: TRBD1

CDR3: CASSLKGPDSPLHF
DNA: TGCGCCAGCAGCTTGAAAGGGCCCGACTCACCCCTCCACTTT
V: TRBV5-1
size: few
J: TRBJ1-6
D: NA

CDR3: CASSYSKGHYGYTF
DNA: TGTGCCAGCAGTTACTCGAAGGGGCACTATGGCTACACCTTC
V: TRBV6-5
size: NA
J: TRBJ1-2
D: NA

CDR3: CASSLVGMGTFF
DNA: NA
V: TRBV7-2
size: many
J: TRBJ1-1
D: NA

CDR3: CASSTRGTLNLFF
DNA: TGTGCCAGCAGCACCCGGGGGACGCTTAACCTGTTTTTT
V: TRBV7-9
size: few
J: TRBJ1-4
D: NA

CDR3: CATSREGGGTPYEQYF
DNA: TGTGCCACCAGCAGAGAGGGCGGGGGTACACCCTACGAGCAGTACTTC
V: TRBV15
size: NA
J: TRBJ2-7
D: TRBD2

CDR3: CASSLAGGNYGYTF
DNA: TGTGCCAGCAGCTTGGCCGGGGGTAACTATGGCTACACCTTC
V: TRBV5-5
size: few
J: TRBJ1-2
D: NA

CDR3: CASSLLPTAYNEQFF
DNA: TGTGCCAGCAGTCTACTTCCGACAGCCTACAATGAGCAGTTCTTC
V: TRBV28
size: many
J: TRBJ2-1
D: NA

CDR3: CATSLAGKETQYF
DNA: TGCGCCACCTCCCTAGCGGGGAAAGAGACCCAGTACTTC
V: TRBV5-1
size: NA
J: TRBJ2-5
D: TRBD2

CDR3: CSARDRKRSEQFF
DNA: TGCAGTGCTAGAGATAGGAAGCGAAGTGAGCAGTTCTTC
V: TRBV20-1
size: NA
J: TRBJ2-1
D: NA

CDR3: CASSIPGQSYEQYF
DNA: TGCGCCAGCAGTATTCCGGGACAGAGCTACGAGCAGTACTTC
V: TRBV5-1
size: NA
J: TRBJ2-7
D: TRBD1

CDR3: CASGLVGGSGSETQYF
DNA: TGTGCCAGCGGACTCGTCGGGGGATCGGGGTCGGAGACCCAGTACTTC
V: TRBV6-2/TRBV6-3
size: NA
J: TRBJ2-5
D: NA

CDR3: CASSQDNPGPGANVLTF
DNA: TGTGCCAGCAGCCAAGATAATCCGGGCCCTGGGGCCAACGTCCTGACTTTC
V: TRBV4-2
size: NA
J: TRBJ2-6
D: NA

CDR3: CASSLRSGALPQHF
DNA: TGTGCCAGCAGCTTGAGGTCTGGTGCCCTGCCCCAGCATTTT
V: TRBV5-6
size: few
J: TRBJ1-5
D: NA

CDR3: CASSEAGGANYGYTF
DNA: TGTGCCAGCAGTGAGGCAGGCGGAGCTAACTATGGCTACACCTTC
V: TRBV25-1
size: many
J: TRBJ1-2
D: NA

CDR3: CASRFGGPKRETQYF
DNA: TGTGCCAGCAGGTTTGGGGGCCCCAAAAGGGAGACCCAGTACTTC
V: TRBV12-3/TRBV12-4
size: few
J: TRBJ2-5
D: NA

CDR3: CASSVFSSIYGYTF
DNA: TGTGCCAGCAGCGTCTTTTCCAGCATCTATGGCTACACCTTC
V: TRBV9
size: few
J: TRBJ1-2
D: NA

CDR3: CASRPPGQGTDTQYF
DNA: TGCGCCAGCCGACCTCCGGGACAGGGCACAGATACGCAGTATTTT
V: TRBV5-1
size: many
J: TRBJ2-3
D: TRBD1

CDR3: CASSRGRGDRQETQYF
DNA: TGTGCCAGCAGCCGAGGACGGGGGGATAGGCAAGAGACCCAGTACTTC
V: TRBV7-8
size: few
J: TRBJ2-5
D: TRBD2